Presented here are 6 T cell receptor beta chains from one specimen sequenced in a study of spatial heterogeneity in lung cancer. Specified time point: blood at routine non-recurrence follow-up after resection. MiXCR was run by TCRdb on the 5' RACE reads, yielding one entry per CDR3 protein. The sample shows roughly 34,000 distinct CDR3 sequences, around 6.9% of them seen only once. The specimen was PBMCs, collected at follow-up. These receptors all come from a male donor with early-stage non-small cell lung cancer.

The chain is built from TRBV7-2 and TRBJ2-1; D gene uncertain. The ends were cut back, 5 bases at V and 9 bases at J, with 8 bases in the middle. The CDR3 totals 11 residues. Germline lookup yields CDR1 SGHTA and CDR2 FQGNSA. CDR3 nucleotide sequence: TGTGCCAGCAGCGCCGCCCTTGAGCAGTTCTTC. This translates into CASSAALEQFF.

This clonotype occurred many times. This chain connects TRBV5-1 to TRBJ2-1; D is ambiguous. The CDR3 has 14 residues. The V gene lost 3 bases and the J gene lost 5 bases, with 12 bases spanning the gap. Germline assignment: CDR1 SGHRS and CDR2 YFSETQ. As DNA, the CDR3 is TGCGCCAGCAGCTCTGGTATGGCGGACAATGAGCAGTTCTTC. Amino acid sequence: CASSSGMADNEQFF.

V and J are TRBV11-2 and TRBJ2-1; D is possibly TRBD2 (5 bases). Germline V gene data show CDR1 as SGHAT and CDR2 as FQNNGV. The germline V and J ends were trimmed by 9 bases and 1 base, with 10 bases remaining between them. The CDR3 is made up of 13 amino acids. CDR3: CASRAGSYNEQFF. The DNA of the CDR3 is TGTGCCAGTCGGGCGGGTTCCTACAATGAGCAGTTCTTC.

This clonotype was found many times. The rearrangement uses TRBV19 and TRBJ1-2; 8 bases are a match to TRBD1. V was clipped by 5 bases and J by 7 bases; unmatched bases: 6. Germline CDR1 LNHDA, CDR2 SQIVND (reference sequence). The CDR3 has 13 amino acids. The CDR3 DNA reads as TGTGCCAGTAGTCCAGGGGGCGCGAGTGGCTACACCTTC. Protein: CASSPGGASGYTF.

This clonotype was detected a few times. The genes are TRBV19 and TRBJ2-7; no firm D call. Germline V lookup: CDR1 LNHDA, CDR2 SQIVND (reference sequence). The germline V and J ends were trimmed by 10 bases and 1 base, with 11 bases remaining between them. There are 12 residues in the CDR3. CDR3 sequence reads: CATLDGSYEQYF. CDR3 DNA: TGTGCCACCCTGGACGGGTCCTACGAGCAGTACTTC.

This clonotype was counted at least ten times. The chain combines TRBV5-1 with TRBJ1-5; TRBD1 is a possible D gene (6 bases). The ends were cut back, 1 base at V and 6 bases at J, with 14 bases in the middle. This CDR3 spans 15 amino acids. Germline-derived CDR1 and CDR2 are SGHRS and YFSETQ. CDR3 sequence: CASSLFGGAGQPQHF. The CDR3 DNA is TGCGCCAGCAGCTTGTTCGGGGGCGCGGGTCAGCCCCAGCATTTT. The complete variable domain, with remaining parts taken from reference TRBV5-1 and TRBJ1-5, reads KAGVTQTPRYLIKTRGQQVTLSCSPISGHRSVSWYQQTPGQGLQFLFEYFSETQRNKGNFPGRFSGRQFSNSRSEMNVSTLELGDSALYLCASSLFGGAGQPQHFGDGTRLSIL.